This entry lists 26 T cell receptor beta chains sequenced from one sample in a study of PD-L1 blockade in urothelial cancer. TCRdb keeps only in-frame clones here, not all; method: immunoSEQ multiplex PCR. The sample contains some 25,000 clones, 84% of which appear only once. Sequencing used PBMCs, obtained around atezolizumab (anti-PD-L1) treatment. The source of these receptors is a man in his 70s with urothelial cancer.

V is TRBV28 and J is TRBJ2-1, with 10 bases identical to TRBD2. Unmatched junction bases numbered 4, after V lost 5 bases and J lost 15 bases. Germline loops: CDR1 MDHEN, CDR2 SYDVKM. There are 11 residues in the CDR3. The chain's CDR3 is CASSATSGTFF. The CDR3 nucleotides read TGTGCCAGCAGTGCCACTAGCGGGACGTTCTTC.

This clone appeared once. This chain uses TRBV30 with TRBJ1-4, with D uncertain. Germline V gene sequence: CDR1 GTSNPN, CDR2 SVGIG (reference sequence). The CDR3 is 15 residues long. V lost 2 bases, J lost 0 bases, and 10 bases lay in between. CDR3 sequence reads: CAWSYPDSTNEKLFF. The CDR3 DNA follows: TGTGCCTGGAGTTACCCAGACTCAACTAATGAAAAACTGTTTTTT.

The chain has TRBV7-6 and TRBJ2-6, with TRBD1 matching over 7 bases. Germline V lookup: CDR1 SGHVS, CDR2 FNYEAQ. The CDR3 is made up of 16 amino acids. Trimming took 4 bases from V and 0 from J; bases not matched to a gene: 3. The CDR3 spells CASSSDRTSGANVLTF. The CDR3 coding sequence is TGTGCCAGCAGCTCGGACAGGACCTCTGGGGCCAACGTCCTGACTTTC.

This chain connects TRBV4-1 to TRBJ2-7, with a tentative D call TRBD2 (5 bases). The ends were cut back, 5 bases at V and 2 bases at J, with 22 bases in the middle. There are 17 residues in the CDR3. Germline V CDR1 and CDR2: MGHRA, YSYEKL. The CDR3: CASSGLGSRRPTYEQYF. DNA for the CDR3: TGCGCCAGCAGCGGGTTGGGGTCCAGGAGGCCTACCTACGAGCAGTACTTC.

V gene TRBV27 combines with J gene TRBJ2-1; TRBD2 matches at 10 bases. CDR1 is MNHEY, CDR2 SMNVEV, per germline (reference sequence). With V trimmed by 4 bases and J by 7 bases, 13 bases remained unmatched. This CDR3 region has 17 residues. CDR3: CASSSQELAGGGNEQFF. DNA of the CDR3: TGTGCCAGCAGTTCCCAGGAGTTAGCGGGAGGAGGGAATGAGCAGTTCTTC.

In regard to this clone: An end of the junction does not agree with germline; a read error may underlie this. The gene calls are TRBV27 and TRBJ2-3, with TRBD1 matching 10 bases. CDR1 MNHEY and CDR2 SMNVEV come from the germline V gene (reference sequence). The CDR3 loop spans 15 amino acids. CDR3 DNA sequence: TGTGCCAGCAGTCCTTGGGACAGGGGCACGGATACGCAGTATTTT. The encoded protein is CASSPWDRGTDTQYF.

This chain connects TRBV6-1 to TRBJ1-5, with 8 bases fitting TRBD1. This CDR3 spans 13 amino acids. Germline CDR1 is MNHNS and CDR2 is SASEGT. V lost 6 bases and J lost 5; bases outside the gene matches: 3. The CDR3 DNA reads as TGTGCCAGCAGGGACAGGGCCGATCAGCCCCAGCATTTT. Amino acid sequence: CASRDRADQPQHF.

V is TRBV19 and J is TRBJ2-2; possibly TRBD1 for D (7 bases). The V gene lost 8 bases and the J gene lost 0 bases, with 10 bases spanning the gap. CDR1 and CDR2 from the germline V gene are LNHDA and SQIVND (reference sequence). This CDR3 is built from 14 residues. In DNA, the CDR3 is TGTGCCAGTCGGGGGACAGCGAACACCGGGGAGCTGTTTTTT. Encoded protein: CASRGTANTGELFF.

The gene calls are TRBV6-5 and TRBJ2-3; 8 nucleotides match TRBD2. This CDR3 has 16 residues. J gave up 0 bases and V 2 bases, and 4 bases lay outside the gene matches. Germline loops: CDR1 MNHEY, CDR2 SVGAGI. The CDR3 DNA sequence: TGTGCCAGCAGTTACGGGACTAGTTACAGCACAGATACGCAGTATTTT. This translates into CASSYGTSYSTDTQYF.

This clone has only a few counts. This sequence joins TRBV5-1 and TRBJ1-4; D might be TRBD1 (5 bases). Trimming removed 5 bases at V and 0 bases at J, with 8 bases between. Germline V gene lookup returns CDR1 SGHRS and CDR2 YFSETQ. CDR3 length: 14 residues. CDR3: CASRVGATNEKLFF. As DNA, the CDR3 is TGCGCCAGCAGAGTAGGGGCAACTAATGAAAAACTGTTTTTT.

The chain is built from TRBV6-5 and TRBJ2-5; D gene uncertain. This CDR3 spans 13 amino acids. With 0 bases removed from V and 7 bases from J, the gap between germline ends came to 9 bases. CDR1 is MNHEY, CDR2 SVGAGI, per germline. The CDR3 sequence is CASSYSSAGTQYF. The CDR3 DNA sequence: TGTGCCAGCAGTTACTCATCAGCAGGGACCCAGTACTTC.

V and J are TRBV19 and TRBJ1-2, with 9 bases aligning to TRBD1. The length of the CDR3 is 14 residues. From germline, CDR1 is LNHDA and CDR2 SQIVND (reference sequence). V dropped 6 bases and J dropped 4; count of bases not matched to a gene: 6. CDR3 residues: CASSRPGQGYGYTF. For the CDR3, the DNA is TGTGCCAGTAGCAGACCGGGACAGGGCTATGGCTACACCTTC.

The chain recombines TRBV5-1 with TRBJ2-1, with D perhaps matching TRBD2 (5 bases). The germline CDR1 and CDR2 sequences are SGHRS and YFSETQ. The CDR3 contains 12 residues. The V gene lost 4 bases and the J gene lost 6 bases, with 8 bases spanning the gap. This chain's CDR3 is CASSLGSNEQFF. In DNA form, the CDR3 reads TGCGCCAGCAGCCTGGGGAGCAATGAGCAGTTCTTC.

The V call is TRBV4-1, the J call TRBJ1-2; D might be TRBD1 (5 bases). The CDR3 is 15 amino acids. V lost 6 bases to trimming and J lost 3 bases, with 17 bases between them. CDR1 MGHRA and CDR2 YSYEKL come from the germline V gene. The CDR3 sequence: CASSQTQGSDYGYTF. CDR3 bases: TGCGCCAGCAGTCAGACTCAGGGTTCAGACTATGGCTACACCTTC.

This CDR3 is CASSPRLGSGTGVGREQFF. The CDR3 coding sequence is TGTGCCAGCAGCCCCCGGCTCGGGTCCGGGACAGGGGTTGGGCGGGAGCAGTTCTTC. The chain has TRBV11-1 and TRBJ2-1; 10 bases are a match to TRBD1. J lost 10 bases, V lost 5 bases, and 23 bases had no gene match. The CDR3 consists of 19 residues. The germline V gene encodes CDR1 SGHAT and CDR2 FQDESV (reference sequence).

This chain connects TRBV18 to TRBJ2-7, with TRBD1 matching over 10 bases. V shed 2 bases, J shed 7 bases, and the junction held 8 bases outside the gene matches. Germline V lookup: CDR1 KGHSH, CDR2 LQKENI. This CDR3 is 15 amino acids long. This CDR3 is CASSPAGQGLGEQYF. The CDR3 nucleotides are TGTGCCAGCTCACCAGCGGGACAGGGGCTGGGGGAGCAGTACTTC.

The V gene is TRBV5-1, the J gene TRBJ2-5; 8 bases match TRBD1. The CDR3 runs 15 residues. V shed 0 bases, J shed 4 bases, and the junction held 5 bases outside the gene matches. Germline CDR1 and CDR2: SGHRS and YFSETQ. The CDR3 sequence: CASSLATGAGETQYF. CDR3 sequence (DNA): TGCGCCAGCAGCTTGGCGACAGGGGCAGGAGAGACCCAGTACTTC.

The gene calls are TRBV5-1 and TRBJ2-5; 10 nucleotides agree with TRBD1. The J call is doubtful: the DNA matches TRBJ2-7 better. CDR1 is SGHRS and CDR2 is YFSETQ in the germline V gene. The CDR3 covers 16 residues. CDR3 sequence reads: CASSWASGTGAYEQYF. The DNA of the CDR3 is TGCGCCAGCAGCTGGGCCTCCGGGACAGGGGCCTACGAGCAGTACTTC.

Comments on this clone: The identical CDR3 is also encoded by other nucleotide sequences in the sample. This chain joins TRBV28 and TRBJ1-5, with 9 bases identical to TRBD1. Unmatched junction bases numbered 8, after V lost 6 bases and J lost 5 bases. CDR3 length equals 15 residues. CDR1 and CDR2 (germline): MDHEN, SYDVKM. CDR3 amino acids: CASSPGQGIHQPQHF. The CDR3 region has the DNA TGTGCCAGCAGCCCGGGACAGGGAATCCATCAGCCCCAGCATTTT.

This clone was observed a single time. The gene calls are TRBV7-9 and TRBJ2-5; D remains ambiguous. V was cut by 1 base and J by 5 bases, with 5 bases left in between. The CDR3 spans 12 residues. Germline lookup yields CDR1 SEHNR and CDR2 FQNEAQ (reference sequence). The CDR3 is CASSLGSETQYF. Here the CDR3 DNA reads TGTGCCAGCAGCTTAGGTTCTGAGACCCAGTACTTC.

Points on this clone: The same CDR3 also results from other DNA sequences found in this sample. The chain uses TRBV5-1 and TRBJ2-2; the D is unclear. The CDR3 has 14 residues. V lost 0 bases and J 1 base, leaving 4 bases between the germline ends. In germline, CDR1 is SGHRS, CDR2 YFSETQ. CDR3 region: CASSLAVNTGELFF. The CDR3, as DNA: TGCGCCAGCAGCTTGGCCGTGAACACCGGGGAGCTGTTTTTT.

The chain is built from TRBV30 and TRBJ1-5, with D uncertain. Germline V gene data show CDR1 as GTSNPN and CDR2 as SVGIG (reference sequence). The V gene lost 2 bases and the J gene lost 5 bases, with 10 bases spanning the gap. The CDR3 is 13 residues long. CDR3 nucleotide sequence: TGTGCCTGGAGTACTAGTGGTGATCAGCCCCAGCATTTT. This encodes CAWSTSGDQPQHF.

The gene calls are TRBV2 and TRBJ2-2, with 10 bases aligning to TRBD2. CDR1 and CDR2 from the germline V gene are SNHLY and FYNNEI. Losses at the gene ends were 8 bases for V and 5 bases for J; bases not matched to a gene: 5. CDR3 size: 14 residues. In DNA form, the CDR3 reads TGTGCCAGCTCCTCTAGCGGGGGAACCGGGGAGCTGTTTTTT. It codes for CASSSSGGTGELFF.

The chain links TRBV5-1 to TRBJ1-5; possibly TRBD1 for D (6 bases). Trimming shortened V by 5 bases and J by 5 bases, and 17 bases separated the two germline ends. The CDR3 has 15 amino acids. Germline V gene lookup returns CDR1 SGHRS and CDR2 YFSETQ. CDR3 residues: CASSPGAGVDQPQHF. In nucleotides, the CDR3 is TGCGCCAGCAGTCCAGGGGCAGGGGTGGATCAGCCCCAGCATTTT.

For the CDR3, the DNA is TGTGCCAGCAGTTCCCCCCAGGGGGCAGAGGTCTATGGCTACACCTTC. As protein: CASSSPQGAEVYGYTF. This chain uses TRBV28 with TRBJ1-2, with 8 positions matching TRBD1. This CDR3 is 16 amino acids long. With V trimmed by 4 bases and J by 4 bases, 11 bases remained unmatched. Germline lookup yields CDR1 MDHEN and CDR2 SYDVKM.

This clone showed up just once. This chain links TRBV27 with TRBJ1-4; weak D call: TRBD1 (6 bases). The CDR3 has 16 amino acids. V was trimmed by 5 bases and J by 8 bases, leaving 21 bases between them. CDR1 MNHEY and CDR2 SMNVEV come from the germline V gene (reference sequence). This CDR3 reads CASSLLTGTRKEKLFF. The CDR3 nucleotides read TGTGCCAGCAGTCTCCTGACAGGTACCCGTAAGGAAAAACTGTTTTTT.